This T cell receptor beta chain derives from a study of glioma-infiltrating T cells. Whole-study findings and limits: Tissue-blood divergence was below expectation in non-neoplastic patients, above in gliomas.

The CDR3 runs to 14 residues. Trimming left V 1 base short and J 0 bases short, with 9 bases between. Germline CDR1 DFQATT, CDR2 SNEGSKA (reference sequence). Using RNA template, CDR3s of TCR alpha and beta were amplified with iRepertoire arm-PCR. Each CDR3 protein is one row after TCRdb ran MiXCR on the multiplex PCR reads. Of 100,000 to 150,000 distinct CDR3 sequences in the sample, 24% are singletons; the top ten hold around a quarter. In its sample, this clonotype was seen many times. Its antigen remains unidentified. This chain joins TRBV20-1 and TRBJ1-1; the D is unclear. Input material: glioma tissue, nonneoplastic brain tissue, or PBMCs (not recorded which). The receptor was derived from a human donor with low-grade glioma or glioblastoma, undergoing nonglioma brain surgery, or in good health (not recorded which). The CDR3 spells CSARVVNMNTEAFF. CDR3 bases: TGCAGTGCTAGAGTGGTGAACATGAACACTGAAGCTTTCTTT.